The 9 T cell receptor beta chains in this list originate from one sample, sequenced in a study of T cell clones after liver transplantation. Assay used: immunoSEQ multiplex PCR; TCRdb lists only in-frame clones, some missing. The sample includes tens of thousands of clones, over 55% of them seen just once. This specimen was CD4+ T cells from blood, taken before liver transplant. Receptor source: a human donor who received a liver transplant.

This clone occurred once. The CDR3 region has the DNA TGTGCCAGCAGTGCGGGACAGGGGCGGTTTGAGCAGTTCTTC. Translation: CASSAGQGRFEQFF. The V and J genes are TRBV2 and TRBJ2-1; 10 bases line up with TRBD1. The CDR3 is made up of 14 amino acids. Germline values: CDR1 SNHLY, CDR2 FYNNEI. V lost 4 bases, J lost 9 bases, and 6 bases stayed unmatched.

The V gene is TRBV7-9, the J gene TRBJ2-4; perhaps TRBD1 as D (6 bases). The CDR3 has 12 residues. V was trimmed by 3 bases and J by 9 bases, leaving 9 bases between them. Germline V lookup: CDR1 SEHNR, CDR2 FQNEAQ (reference sequence). CDR3 DNA: TGTGCCAGCAGCTTGGAAGGGGGCATTCAGTACTTC. It encodes CASSLEGGIQYF.

CDR3 bases: TGTGCCAGCAGCCCGTCTAGCGGAATCACAGATACGCAGTATTTT. It codes for CASSPSSGITDTQYF. The chain recombines TRBV7-2 with TRBJ2-3; 7 bases fit TRBD2. This CDR3 spans 15 amino acids. Germline CDR1 is SGHTA and CDR2 is FQGNSA. The J segment lost 2 bases and the V segment lost 5 bases, leaving 7 bases of the junction unmatched.

V is TRBV10-1 and J is TRBJ1-2, with D unresolved. Germline CDR1 reads WNHNN; CDR2 reads SYGVQD (reference sequence). This CDR3 region has 13 residues. Trimming pared 4 bases from V and 2 bases from J, leaving 8 bases between. The CDR3 here is CASSVAGNYGYTF. CDR3 coding DNA: TGCGCCAGCAGTGTCGCAGGAAACTATGGCTACACCTTC.

The chain couples TRBV6-5 to TRBJ2-3, with D unclear. CDR1 MNHEY and CDR2 SVGAGI come from the germline V gene. V was clipped by 7 bases and J by 3 bases, with 11 bases between them. The CDR3 has 13 amino acids. CDR3 region: CASKADGTDTQYF. The CDR3 region has the DNA TGTGCCAGCAAGGCCGACGGGACAGATACGCAGTATTTT.

The genes are TRBV15 and TRBJ1-2; no clear D gene. Germline lookup yields CDR1 LNHNV and CDR2 YYDKDF (reference sequence). Trimming left V 2 bases short and J 2 bases short, with 6 bases between. This CDR3 is built from 13 residues. The CDR3 loop reads CATSRLFNYGYTF. The CDR3 nucleotides are TGTGCCACCAGCAGACTCTTCAACTATGGCTACACCTTC.

The chain links TRBV11-2 to TRBJ1-2, with D possibly TRBD1 on 5 matching bases. This CDR3 spans 14 amino acids. Germline CDR1 reads SGHAT; CDR2 reads FQNNGV. V lost 5 bases and J 6 bases, leaving 16 bases between the germline ends. This CDR3 is CASSAMGGMDGYTF. The CDR3 coding sequence is TGTGCCAGCAGCGCCATGGGGGGAATGGATGGCTACACCTTC. Full variable domain (remainder filled in from reference TRBV11-2 and TRBJ1-2): EAGVAQSPRYKIIEKRQSVAFWCNPISGHATLYWYQQILGQGPKLLIQFQNNGVVDDSQLPKDRFSAERLKGVDSTLKIQPAKLEDSAVYLCASSAMGGMDGYTFGSGTRLTVV.

In this sample, this clone turned up many times. The chain has TRBV7-2 and TRBJ1-5; D is ambiguous. Germline CDR1 SGHTA, CDR2 FQGNSA. Between the trimmed V and J ends, which lost 5 bases and 6 bases, there was a span of 11 bases. The CDR3 runs 13 residues. In nucleotides, the CDR3 is TGTGCCAGCAGCAACAGAGAGGGTCAGCCCCAGCATTTT. As protein: CASSNREGQPQHF.

The chain is built from TRBV18 and TRBJ2-2, with 7 bases matching TRBD1. Germline V lookup: CDR1 KGHSH, CDR2 LQKENI. J gave up 0 bases and V 2 bases, and 6 bases lay outside the gene matches. This CDR3 region has 17 residues. This chain's CDR3 is CASSPTVGQANTGELFF. The CDR3 bases are TGTGCCAGCTCACCAACAGTCGGACAGGCGAACACCGGGGAGCTGTTTTTT. The full variable domain, completed using reference TRBV18 and TRBJ2-2, is NAGVMQNPRHLVRRRGQEARLRCSPMKGHSHVYWYRQLPEEGLKFMVYLQKENIIDESGMPKERFSAEFPKEGPSILRIQQVVRGDSAAYFCASSPTVGQANTGELFFGEGSRLTVL.